One and the same sample provided the 2 T cell receptor beta chains below, sequenced in a study. Adaptor-ligated barcode primers were used to amplify TRBV12-4/TRBJ1-2 clonotypes. TCRdb analysed the multiplex PCR reads with MiXCR anew, one entry per CDR3 protein. This table holds over 2,000 distinct CDR3 sequences, about 18% found once. The sorted Tregs were CD4+CD25+CD127-/low cells. The sequenced material came from Tregs sorted from blood. Receptors originate from a female donor with breast cancer.

Remarks on this clonotype: A single base separates this from a much larger clone, so it may be a read error. This chain connects TRBV12-3 or TRBV12-4 to TRBJ1-2, with D tentatively TRBD1 (6 bases). The CDR3 has 13 amino acids. Trimming left V 6 bases short and J 7 bases short, with 15 bases between. The CDR3 sequence is CASRRDNSCGYTF. CDR3 nucleotides: TGTGCCAGCAGACGGGACAACTCCTGTGGCTACACCTTC.

In its sample, this clonotype is medium-sized. The gene calls are TRBV12-3 or TRBV12-4 and TRBJ1-2; D is unclear. Trimming took off 2 bases at V and 4 bases at J, with 5 bases between the two ends. The CDR3 length is 12 residues. CDR3 sequence: CASSLNGYGYTF. CDR3 nucleotides: TGTGCCAGCAGTTTAAACGGCTATGGCTACACCTTC.